This TCR beta chain was recorded in a study of blood T cell repertoires in COVID-19. As for the study in general: Sample material is recorded as cDNA or gDNA derived from T cells, B-cell-depleted T cells, or PBMCs.

Here immunoSEQ multiplex PCR was the method, and the copy in TCRdb shows in-frame clones only, minus some. This sample has approximately 24,000 clones, with less than 90% found just once. With V trimmed by 6 bases and J by 4 bases, 8 bases remained unmatched. This CDR3 comprises 15 residues. CDR1 SGHAT and CDR2 FQNNGV come from the germline V gene. This clonotype was sampled from a man in his 70s with COVID-19, enrolled during active disease. The chain employs TRBV11-2 and TRBJ1-4; 7 nucleotides align to TRBD1. Sequencing was carried out using peripheral blood. DNA for the CDR3: TGTGCCAGCAGTCGCAGGGGGGACAGTAATGAAAAACTGTTTTTT. Amino acid sequence: CASSRRGDSNEKLFF.